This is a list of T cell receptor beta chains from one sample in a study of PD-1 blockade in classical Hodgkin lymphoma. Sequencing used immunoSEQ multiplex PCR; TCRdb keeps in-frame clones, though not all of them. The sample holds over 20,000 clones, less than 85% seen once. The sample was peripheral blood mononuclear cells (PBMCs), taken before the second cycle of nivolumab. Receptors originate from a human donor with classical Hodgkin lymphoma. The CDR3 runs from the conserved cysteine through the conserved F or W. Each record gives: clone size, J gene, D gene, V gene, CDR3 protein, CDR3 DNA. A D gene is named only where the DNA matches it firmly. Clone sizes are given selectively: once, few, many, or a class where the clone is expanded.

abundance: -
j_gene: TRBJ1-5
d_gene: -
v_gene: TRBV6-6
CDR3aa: CASSQTSVGQPQHF
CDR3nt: TGTGCCAGCAGCCAGACCTCAGTGGGGCAGCCCCAGCATTTT

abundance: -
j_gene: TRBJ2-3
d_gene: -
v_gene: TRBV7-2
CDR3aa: CASSYSTDTQYF
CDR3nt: TGTGCCAGCAGCTATAGCACAGATACGCAGTATTTT

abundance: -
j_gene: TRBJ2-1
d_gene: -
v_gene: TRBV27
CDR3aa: CATRRGGRYNEQFF
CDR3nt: TGTGCCACCCGGCGTGGGGGCAGGTACAATGAGCAGTTCTTC

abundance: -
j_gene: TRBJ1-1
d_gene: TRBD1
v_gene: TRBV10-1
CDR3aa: CASREQGNAGITEAFF
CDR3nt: TGCGCCAGCAGGGAACAGGGGAACGCGGGTATCACTGAAGCTTTCTTT

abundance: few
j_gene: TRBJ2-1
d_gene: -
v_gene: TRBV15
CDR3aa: CATSTGRTSPSSYNEQFF
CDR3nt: TGTGCCACCAGCACAGGAAGGACGAGCCCAAGCTCCTACAATGAGCAGTTCTTC

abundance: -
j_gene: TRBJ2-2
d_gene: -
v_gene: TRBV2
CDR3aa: CASSEVGAGELFF
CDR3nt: TGTGCCAGCAGTGAAGTGGGGGCCGGGGAGCTGTTTTTT

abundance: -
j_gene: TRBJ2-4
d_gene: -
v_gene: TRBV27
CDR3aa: CASSFRGGIQYF
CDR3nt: TGTGCCAGCAGTTTCCGGGGAGGCATTCAGTACTTC

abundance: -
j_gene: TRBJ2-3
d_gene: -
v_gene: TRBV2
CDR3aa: CASRPRATDTQYF
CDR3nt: TGTGCCAGCAGACCGAGGGCCACAGATACGCAGTATTTT

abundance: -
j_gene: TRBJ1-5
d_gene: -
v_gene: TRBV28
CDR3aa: CASSYPPAGNQPQHF
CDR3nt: TGTGCCAGCAGTTACCCACCCGCCGGCAATCAGCCCCAGCATTTT

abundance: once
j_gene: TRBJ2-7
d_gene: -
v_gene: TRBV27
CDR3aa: CASSLKEQAEQYF
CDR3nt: TGTGCCAGCAGTTTAAAGGAGCAGGCCGAGCAGTACTTC

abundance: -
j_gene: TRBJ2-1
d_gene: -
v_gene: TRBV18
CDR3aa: CASSPTLVLFNEQFF
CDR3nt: TGTGCCAGCTCACCAACCTTGGTGTTGTTCAATGAGCAGTTCTTC

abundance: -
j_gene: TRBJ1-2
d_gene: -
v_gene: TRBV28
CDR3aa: CASALDTDYGYTF
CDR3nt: TGTGCCAGCGCCCTAGACACTGACTATGGCTACACCTTC

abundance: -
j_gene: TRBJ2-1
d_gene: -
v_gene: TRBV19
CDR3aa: CASSWQSNNEQFF
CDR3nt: TGTGCCAGTAGTTGGCAGAGTAACAATGAGCAGTTCTTC

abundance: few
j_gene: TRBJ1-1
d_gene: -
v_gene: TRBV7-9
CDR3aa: CASSLGSLGNPEAFF
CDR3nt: TGTGCCAGCAGCTTAGGGTCTTTGGGGAACCCTGAAGCTTTCTTT

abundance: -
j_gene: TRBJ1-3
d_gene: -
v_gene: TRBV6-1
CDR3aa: CASSAGAGNTIYF
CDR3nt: TGTGCCAGCAGTGCTGGAGCTGGAAACACCATATATTTT

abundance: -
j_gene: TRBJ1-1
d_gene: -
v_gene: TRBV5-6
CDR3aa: CASSTGGGSTEAFF
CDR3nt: TGTGCCAGCAGCACAGGAGGGGGTAGCACTGAAGCTTTCTTT

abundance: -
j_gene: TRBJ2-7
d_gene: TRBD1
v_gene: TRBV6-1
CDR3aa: CASSPGQGLYEQYF
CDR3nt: TGTGCCAGCAGTCCCGGACAGGGGCTCTACGAGCAGTACTTC

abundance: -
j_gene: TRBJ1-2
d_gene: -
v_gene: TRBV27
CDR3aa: CASSRLRGTGYTF
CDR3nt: TGTGCCAGCAGCAGGCTAAGGGGAACTGGCTACACCTTC

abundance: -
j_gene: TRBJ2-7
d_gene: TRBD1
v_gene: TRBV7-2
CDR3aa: CASSGGQLPYEQYF
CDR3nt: TGTGCCAGCAGCGGGGGACAGCTACCCTACGAGCAGTACTTC

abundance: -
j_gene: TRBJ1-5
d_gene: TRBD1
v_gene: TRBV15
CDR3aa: CATSKTRGESFQPQHF
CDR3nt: TGTGCCACCAGCAAAACCAGGGGGGAGTCTTTTCAGCCCCAGCATTTT

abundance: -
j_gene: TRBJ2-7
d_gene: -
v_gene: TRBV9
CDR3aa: CASSVQPRGEQYF
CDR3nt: TGTGCCAGCAGCGTACAGCCTCGGGGGGAGCAGTACTTC

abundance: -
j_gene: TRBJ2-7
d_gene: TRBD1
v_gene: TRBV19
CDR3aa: CASSLEQGHSYEQYF
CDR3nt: TGTGCCAGTAGTCTAGAACAGGGGCATTCATACGAGCAGTACTTC

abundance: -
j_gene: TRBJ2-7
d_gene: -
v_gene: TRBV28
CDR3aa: CASSLSGFPYEQYF
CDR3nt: TGTGCCAGCAGTTTGTCCGGGTTCCCCTACGAGCAGTACTTC

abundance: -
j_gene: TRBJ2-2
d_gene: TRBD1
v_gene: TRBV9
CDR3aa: CASSVSDRAPGELFF
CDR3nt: TGTGCCAGCAGCGTCTCGGACAGGGCCCCCGGGGAGCTGTTTTTT

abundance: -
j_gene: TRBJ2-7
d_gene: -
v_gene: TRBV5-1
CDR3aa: CASSLGSSYEQYF
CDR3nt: TGCGCCAGCAGCTTGGGATCATCCTACGAGCAGTACTTC

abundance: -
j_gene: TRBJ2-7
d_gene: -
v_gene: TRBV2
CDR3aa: CASSEWNYEQYF
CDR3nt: TGTGCCAGCAGTGAATGGAACTACGAGCAGTACTTC

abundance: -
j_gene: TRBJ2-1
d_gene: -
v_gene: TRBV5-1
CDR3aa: CASSLEQGYNEQFF
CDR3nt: TGCGCCAGCAGCTTGGAGCAGGGCTACAATGAGCAGTTCTTC

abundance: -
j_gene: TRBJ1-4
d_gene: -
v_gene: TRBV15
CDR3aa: CATSRDLLLSATNEKLFF
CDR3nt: TGTGCCACCAGCAGAGATCTTTTGTTGTCAGCAACTAATGAAAAACTGTTTTTT

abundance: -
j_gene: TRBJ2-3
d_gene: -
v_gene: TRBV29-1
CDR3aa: CSVEVGTDSQYF
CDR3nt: TGCAGCGTTGAAGTGGGGACGGATTCGCAGTATTTT

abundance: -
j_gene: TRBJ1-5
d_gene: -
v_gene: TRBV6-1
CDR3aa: CASSVGTANQPQHF
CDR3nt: TGTGCCAGCAGTGTCGGGACTGCAAATCAGCCCCAGCATTTT

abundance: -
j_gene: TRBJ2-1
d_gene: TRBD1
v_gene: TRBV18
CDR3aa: CASSPSGTAYNEQFF
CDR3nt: TGTGCCAGCTCACCCTCCGGGACAGCTTACAATGAGCAGTTCTTC

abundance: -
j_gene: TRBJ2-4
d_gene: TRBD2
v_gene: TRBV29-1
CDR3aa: CSVERLTSGIAKNIQYF
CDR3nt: TGCAGCGTTGAACGCCTGACTAGCGGGATAGCCAAAAACATTCAGTACTTC

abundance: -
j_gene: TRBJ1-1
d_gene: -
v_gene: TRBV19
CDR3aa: CASSPTTSNTEAFF
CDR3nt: TGTGCCAGTAGTCCTACGACCTCGAACACTGAAGCTTTCTTT

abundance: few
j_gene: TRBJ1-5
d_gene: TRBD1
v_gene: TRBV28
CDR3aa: CASSLGQGLRQPQHF
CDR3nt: TGTGCCAGCAGTTTGGGACAGGGACTCAGGCAGCCCCAGCATTTT

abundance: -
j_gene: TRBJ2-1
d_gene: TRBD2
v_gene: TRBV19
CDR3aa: CASSVGTSGLGVNEQFF
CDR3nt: TGTGCCAGTAGTGTCGGGACTAGCGGGCTAGGGGTTAATGAGCAGTTCTTC

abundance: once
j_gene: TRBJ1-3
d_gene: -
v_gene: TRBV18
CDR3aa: CASSPKRGNSGNTIYF
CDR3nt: TGTGCCAGCTCACCAAAAAGAGGAAACTCTGGAAACACCATATATTTT